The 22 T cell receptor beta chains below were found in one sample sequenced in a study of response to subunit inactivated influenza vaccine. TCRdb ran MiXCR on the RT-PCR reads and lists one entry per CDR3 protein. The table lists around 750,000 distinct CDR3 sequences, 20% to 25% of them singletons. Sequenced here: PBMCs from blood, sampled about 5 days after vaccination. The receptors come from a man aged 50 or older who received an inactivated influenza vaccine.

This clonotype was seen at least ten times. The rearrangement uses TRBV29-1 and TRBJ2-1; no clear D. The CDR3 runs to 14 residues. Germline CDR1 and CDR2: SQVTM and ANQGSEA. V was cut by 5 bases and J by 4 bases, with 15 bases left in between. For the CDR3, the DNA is TGCAGCGTTAATTTTCAGGAGAGATACAATGAGCAGTTCTTC. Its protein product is CSVNFQERYNEQFF.

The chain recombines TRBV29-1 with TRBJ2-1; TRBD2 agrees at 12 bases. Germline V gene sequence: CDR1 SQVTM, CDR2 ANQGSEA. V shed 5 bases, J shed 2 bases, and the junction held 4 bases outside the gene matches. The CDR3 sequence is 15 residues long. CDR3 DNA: TGCAGCGTTTCCGGGACTAGCGGGCCCTACAATGAGCAGTTCTTC. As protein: CSVSGTSGPYNEQFF.

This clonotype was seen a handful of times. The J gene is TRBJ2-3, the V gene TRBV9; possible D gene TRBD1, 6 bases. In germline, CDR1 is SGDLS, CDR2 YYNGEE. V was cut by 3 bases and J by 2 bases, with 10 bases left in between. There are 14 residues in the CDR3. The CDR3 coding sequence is TGTGCCAGCAGCGGAAGGGGGAACACAGATACGCAGTATTTT. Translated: CASSGRGNTDTQYF.

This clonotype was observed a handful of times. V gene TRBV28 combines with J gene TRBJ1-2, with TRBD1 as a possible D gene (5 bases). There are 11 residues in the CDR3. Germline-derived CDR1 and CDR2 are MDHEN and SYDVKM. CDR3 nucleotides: TGTGTTACGGGGCAGGGAAATGGCTACACCTTC. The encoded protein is CVTGQGNGYTF.

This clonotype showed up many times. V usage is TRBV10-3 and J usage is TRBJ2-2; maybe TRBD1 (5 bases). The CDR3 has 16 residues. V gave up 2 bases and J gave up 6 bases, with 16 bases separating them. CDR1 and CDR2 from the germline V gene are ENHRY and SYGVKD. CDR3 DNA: TGTGCCATCAGTGAGCAACAGGTCAAGTTTTCCGGGGAGCTGTTTTTT. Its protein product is CAISEQQVKFSGELFF.

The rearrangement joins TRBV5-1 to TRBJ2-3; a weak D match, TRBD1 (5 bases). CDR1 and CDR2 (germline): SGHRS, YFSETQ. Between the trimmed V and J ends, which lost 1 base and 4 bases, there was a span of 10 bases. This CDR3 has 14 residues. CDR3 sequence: CASSLFRAPDTQYF. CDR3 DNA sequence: TGCGCCAGCAGCTTGTTCAGGGCGCCAGATACGCAGTATTTT.

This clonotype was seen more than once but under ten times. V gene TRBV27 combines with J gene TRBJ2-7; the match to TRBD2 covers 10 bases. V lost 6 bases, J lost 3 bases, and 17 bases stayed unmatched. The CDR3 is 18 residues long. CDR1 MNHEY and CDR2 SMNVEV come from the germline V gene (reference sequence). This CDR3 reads CASSPYPGTSAKDYEQYF. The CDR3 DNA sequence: TGTGCCAGCAGCCCCTATCCCGGGACTAGCGCGAAGGACTACGAGCAGTACTTC.

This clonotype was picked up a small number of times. The CDR3 loop is CASSPALAGGRSVYF. DNA of the CDR3: TGTGCCAGCAGTCCAGCTCTCGCGGGGGGGCGAAGTGTGTACTTC. This sequence joins TRBV12-3 or TRBV12-4 and TRBJ2-7; TRBD2 aligns across 9 bases. This CDR3 is built from 15 residues. V lost 5 bases and J lost 12; bases outside the gene matches: 17.

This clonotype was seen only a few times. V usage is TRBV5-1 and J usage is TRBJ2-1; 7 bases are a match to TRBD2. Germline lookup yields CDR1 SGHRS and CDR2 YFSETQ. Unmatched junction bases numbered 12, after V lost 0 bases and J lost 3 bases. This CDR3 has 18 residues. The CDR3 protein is CASSLAGSAGYLYNEQFF. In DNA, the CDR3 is TGCGCCAGCAGCTTGGCGGGTTCAGCGGGATACCTCTACAATGAGCAGTTCTTC.

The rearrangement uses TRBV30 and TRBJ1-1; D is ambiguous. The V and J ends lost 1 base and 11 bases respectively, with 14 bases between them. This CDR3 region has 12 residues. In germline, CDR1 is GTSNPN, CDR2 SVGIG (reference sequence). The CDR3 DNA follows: TGTGCCTGGAGTGGGCTGCTTAGCAGGGCTTTCTTT. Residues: CAWSGLLSRAFF. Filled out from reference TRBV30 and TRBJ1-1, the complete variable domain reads SQTIHQWPATLVQPVGSPLSLECTVEGTSNPNLYWYRQAAGRGLQLLFYSVGIGQISSEVPQNLSASRPQDRQFILSSKKLLLSDSGFYLCAWSGLLSRAFFGQGTRLTVV.

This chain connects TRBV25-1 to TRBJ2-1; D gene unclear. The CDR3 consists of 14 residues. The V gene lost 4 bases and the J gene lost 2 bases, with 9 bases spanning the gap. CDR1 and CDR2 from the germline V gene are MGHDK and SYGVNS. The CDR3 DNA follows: TGTGCCAGCAGTGCTCCCCCCCCCTACAATGAGCAGTTCTTC. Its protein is CASSAPPPYNEQFF.

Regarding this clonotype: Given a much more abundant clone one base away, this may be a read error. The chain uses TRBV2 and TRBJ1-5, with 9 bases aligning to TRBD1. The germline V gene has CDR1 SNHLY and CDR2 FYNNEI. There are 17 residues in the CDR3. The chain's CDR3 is CTSSKSGTGSWNQPQHF. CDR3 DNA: TGTACCAGCAGTAAATCCGGGACAGGGAGTTGGAATCAGCCCCAGCATTTT. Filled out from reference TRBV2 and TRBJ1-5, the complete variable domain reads EPEVTQTPSHQVTQMGQEVILRCVPISNHLYFYWYRQILGQKVEFLVSFYNNEISEKSEIFDDQFSVERPDGSNFTLKIRSTKLEDSAMYFCTSSKSGTGSWNQPQHFGDGTRLSIL.

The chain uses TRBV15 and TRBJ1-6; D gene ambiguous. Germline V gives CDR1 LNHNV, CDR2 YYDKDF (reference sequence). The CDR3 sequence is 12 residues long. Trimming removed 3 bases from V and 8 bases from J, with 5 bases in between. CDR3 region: CATSSGDSPLHF. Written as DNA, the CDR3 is TGTGCCACCAGCAGCGGTGATTCACCCCTCCACTTT. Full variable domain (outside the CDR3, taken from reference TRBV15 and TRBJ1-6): DAMVIQNPRYQVTQFGKPVTLSCSQTLNHNVMYWYQQKSSQAPKLLFHYYDKDFNNEADTPDNFQSRRPNTSFCFLDIRSPGLGDTAMYLCATSSGDSPLHFGNGTRLTVT.

The CDR3 spells CAISDMGDRVSEQYF. CDR3 nucleotide sequence: TGTGCCATCAGTGACATGGGAGACAGGGTTTCCGAGCAGTACTTC. V and J are TRBV10-3 and TRBJ2-7; 7 positions agree with TRBD1. This CDR3 spans 15 amino acids. Germline-derived CDR1 and CDR2 are ENHRY and SYGVKD. The J segment lost 6 bases and the V segment lost 3 bases, leaving 11 bases of the junction unmatched.

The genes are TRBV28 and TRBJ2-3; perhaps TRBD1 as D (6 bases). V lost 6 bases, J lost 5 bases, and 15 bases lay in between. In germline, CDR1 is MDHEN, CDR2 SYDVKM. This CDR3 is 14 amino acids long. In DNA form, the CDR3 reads TGTGCCAGCAGCCCGCGGACAGAGTTAGATACGCAGTATTTT. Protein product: CASSPRTELDTQYF.

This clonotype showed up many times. CDR3 region: CASSVAGVTDTQYF. In DNA form, the CDR3 reads TGTGCCAGCAGCGTAGCGGGAGTCACAGATACGCAGTATTTT. V usage is TRBV9 and J usage is TRBJ2-3; perhaps TRBD2 as D (6 bases). CDR1 and CDR2 (germline): SGDLS, YYNGEE. V was trimmed by 0 bases and J by 2 bases, leaving 7 bases between them. This CDR3 comprises 14 residues.

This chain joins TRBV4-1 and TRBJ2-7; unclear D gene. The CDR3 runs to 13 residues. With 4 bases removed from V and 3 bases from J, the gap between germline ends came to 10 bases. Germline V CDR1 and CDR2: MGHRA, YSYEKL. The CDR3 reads CASSPTIYYEQYF. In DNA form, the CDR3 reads TGCGCCAGCAGCCCGACAATTTACTACGAGCAGTACTTC.

CDR3 DNA: TGTGCCAGCAGAACAGCCGACAGGGGCGCTACAAATGAGCAGTTCTTC. It encodes CASRTADRGATNEQFF. This chain uses TRBV28 with TRBJ2-1; TRBD1 matches 8 bases. The V segment lost 6 bases and the J segment 7 bases; nucleotides outside the gene matches: 14. The length of the CDR3 is 16 residues. Germline V gives CDR1 MDHEN, CDR2 SYDVKM.

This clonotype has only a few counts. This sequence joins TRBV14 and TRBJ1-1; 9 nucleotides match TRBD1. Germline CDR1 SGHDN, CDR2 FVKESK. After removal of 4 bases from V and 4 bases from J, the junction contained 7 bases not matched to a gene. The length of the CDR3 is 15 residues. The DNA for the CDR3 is TGTGCCAGCAGCCTTACGACAGGGGGACGCACTGAAGCTTTCTTT. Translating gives CASSLTTGGRTEAFF. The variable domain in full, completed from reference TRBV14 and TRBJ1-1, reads EAGVTQFPSHSVIEKGQTVTLRCDPISGHDNLYWYRRVMGKEIKFLLHFVKESKQDESGMPNNRFLAERTGGTYSTLKVQPAELEDSGVYFCASSLTTGGRTEAFFGQGTRLTVV.

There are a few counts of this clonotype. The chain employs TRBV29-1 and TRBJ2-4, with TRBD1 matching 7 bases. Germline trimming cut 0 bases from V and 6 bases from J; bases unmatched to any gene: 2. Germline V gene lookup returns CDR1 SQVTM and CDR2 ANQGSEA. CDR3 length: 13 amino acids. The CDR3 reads CSVEEGGRNIQYF. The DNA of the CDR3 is TGCAGCGTTGAAGAAGGGGGCAGAAACATTCAGTACTTC.

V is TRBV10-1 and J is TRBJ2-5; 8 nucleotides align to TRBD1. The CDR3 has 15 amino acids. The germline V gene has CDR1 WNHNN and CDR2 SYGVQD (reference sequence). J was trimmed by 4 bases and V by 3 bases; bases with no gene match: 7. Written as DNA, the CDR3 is TGCGCCAGCAGTGATGCAACCGGGACAGGAGAGACCCAGTACTTC. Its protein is CASSDATGTGETQYF.

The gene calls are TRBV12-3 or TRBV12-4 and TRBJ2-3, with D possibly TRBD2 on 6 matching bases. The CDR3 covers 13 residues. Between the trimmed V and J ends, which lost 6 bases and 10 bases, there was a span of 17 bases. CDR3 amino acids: CASRPGGRGAQYF. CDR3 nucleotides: TGTGCCAGCAGACCCGGAGGGCGGGGAGCGCAGTATTTT.